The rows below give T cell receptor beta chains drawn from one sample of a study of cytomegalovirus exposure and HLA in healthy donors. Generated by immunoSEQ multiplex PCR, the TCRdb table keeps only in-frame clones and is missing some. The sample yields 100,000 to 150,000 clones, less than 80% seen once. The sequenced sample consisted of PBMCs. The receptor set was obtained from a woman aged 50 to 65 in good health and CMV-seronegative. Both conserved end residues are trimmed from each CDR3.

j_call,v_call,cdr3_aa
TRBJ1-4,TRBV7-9,ASSLQGTNEKLF
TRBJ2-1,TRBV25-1,ASSQTPGTDASYNEQF
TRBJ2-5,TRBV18,ASSPLREETQY
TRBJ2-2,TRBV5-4,ASSLMGAGELF
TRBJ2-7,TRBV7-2,ASSANRGGLYEQY
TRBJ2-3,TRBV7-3,ASSRTRGTDTQY
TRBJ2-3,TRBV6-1,ASRNRGTDTQY
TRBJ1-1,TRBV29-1,SGAGAVTEAF
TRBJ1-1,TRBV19,ASSGQLNTEAF
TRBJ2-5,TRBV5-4,ASSNDREETQY
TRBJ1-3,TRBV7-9,ASSSRQGPDSGNTIY
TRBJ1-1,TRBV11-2,ASSLATEAF
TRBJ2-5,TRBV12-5,ASGLTEETQY
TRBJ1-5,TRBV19,ATSRGNQPQH
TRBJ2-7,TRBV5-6,ASSFPGGSYEQY
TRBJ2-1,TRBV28,ASIIKGQVYNEQF
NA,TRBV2,ASSEAVYSYEQY